These T cell receptor beta chains were read from a single sample in a study of regulatory T cells in long-lasting Graves disease. Via MiXCR, TCRdb re-called the multiplex PCR reads, giving one row per CDR3 protein. The profile shows around 420,000 distinct CDR3 sequences, 15% to 19% of them singletons. The sequencing used peripheral blood mononuclear cells (PBMCs), collected at new diagnosis, from a patient treated with antithyroid drugs. These receptors came from a female donor with Graves disease. CDR3s include the opening cysteine and the closing phenylalanine or tryptophan. A D gene is named only where the DNA matches it firmly. Size is omitted from some rows. Given values are once, few, many or a class for expanded clones.

V,J,size,D,DNA,CDR3
TRBV28,TRBJ1-1,many,TRBD1,TGTGCCAGCAGTTCGACAGGGGCTTCGAACACTGAAGCTTTCTTT,CASSSTGASNTEAFF
TRBV29-1,TRBJ1-5,many,-,TGCAGCGCCGCTGTAGGGACGGGACAGCCCCAGCATTTT,CSAAVGTGQPQHF
TRBV24-1,TRBJ2-7,many,TRBD2,TGTGCCACCAGGAGCGGGGCGACCTACGAGCAGTACTTC,CATRSGATYEQYF
TRBV28,TRBJ1-2,many,-,TGTGCCAGCAGTCAGACAATTATCTATGGCTACACCTTC,CASSQTIIYGYTF
TRBV20-1,TRBJ2-7,many,TRBD1,TGCAGTGCTACCGGGACAGGATACTACGAGCAGTACTTC,CSATGTGYYEQYF
TRBV29-1,TRBJ2-5,few,-,TGCAGCGTCTCCGGGACTGACGACTTGAAGACCCAGTACTTC,CSVSGTDDLKTQYF
TRBV10-3,TRBJ1-1,many,-,TGTGCCACCCGGGGACACTACACTGAAGCTTTCTTT,CATRGHYTEAFF
TRBV19,TRBJ1-2,many,TRBD1,TGTGCCAGCTTTCGGGCAGGGGGAAACTATGGCTACACCTTC,CASFRAGGNYGYTF
TRBV27,TRBJ2-1,few,-,TGTGCCAGCAGTGCAAGCCCGACTTACAATGAGCAGTTCTTC,CASSASPTYNEQFF
TRBV4-1,TRBJ1-1,-,-,TGCGCCAGCAGCCAAAATACAGGGTTCCGAACTGAAGCTTTCTTT,CASSQNTGFRTEAFF
TRBV7-8,TRBJ1-1,many,-,TGTGCCAGCAGCTCGGGACACTTTAACACTGAAGCTTTCTTT,CASSSGHFNTEAFF
TRBV12-3/TRBV12-4,TRBJ1-1,-,-,TGTGCCAGCGGGTTCACGGGGGTTCGTGAGGACACTGAAGCTTTCTTT,CASGFTGVREDTEAFF
TRBV12-3/TRBV12-4,TRBJ2-7,many,TRBD1,TGTGCCAGCAGCCGGTCAGGGGGAAACCCCTACGAGCAGTACTTC,CASSRSGGNPYEQYF
TRBV9,TRBJ1-1,-,-,TGCGCCGGCAGCTTGGCGGGACAGAACACTGAAGCTTTCTTT,CAGSLAGQNTEAFF
TRBV7-9,TRBJ2-5,many,-,TGTGCCAGCAGCTTAGACCGGTACCAAGAGACCCAGTACTTC,CASSLDRYQETQYF
TRBV5-5,TRBJ2-7,few,TRBD1,TGTGCCAGCAGCTTGGGGCCGACAGGGCAGTACGAGCAGTACTTC,CASSLGPTGQYEQYF
TRBV4-1,TRBJ2-3,few,-,TGCGCCAGCAGCCATACGGGGTCCACAGATACGCAGTATTTT,CASSHTGSTDTQYF
TRBV2,TRBJ2-7,-,-,TGTGCCAGCAGTGAAGGCCGCTACGAGCAGTACTTC,CASSEGRYEQYF
TRBV6-1,TRBJ2-5,-,-,TGTGCCAGCACCGTCTACGGGAGCCGAGAGACCCAGTACTTC,CASTVYGSRETQYF
TRBV4-1,TRBJ2-2,-,-,TGCGCCAGCAGCTTTCGGGACAGCTCTAGCGTGCTCACCGGGGAGCTGTTTTTT,CASSFRDSSSVLTGELFF
TRBV6-5,TRBJ1-4,few,-,TGTGCCAGCAGTTATTTAAGAGGCCAGTCTGAAAAACTGTTTTTT,CASSYLRGQSEKLFF
TRBV30,TRBJ1-5,-,-,TGTGCCTGGAGTTTACAGCTCAATCAGCCCCAGCATTTT,CAWSLQLNQPQHF
TRBV6-2/TRBV6-3,TRBJ2-5,-,-,TGTGCCAGCAGTAACCCGGGTACGAAAGAGACCCAGTACTTC,CASSNPGTKETQYF
TRBV27,TRBJ1-6,many,-,TGTGCCAGCAGTGCCGCCTCCGGGGCGTACTATAATTCACCCCTCCACTTT,CASSAASGAYYNSPLHF
TRBV2,TRBJ2-7,many,-,TGTGCCAGCAGTGAACAGGGGTTGGCGGGCGAGCAGTACTTC,CASSEQGLAGEQYF
TRBV11-2,TRBJ1-6,-,-,TGTGCCAGCAGCTTAGCGACAGGCACTAATAATTCACCCCTCCACTTT,CASSLATGTNNSPLHF